Reported below is one T cell receptor (beta chain). Its antigen is currently not known. Within one base of it there is no much larger clone, and no base qualities were kept. Taken from the germline V gene, the CDR1 and CDR2 loops are SGHVS and FQNEAQ. V is cut by 7 bases and J by 3 bases, and the space between the germline ends is 15 bases. Its CDR3 holds 14 amino acids, cysteine through phenylalanine. Of all the DNA, just the CDR3 is kept, 42 bases in frame from base 1. The sample belongs to a study of vaccination effects on CD4 cells after COVID-19 (dated by TCRdb to 2022 to 2024). A note on the overall study: In the ViraFEST assay, PBMC were stimulated with viral peptide pools, and antigen-specific CD4+ T cell clonotypes were then identified by expansion using TCR sequencing. Participants received two doses of either the BNT162b2 or the mRNA-1273 mRNA SARS-CoV-2 vaccine. Over 1.5 million PBMC per well were cultured with approximately 10 ug/ml peptides in IMDM containing about 5% human AB serum, around 10 IU/ml IL-2 and gentamicin. The Oncomine TCR Beta short-read assay on an Illumina iSeq 100 was used to sequence cultures from other donors in the study. Altogether, around 11 COVID-19 convalescent patients and a few SARS-CoV-2-naive healthy vaccine recipients made up the full study. In both COVID-19 convalescent patients and infection-naive vaccine recipients, the study compared SARS-CoV-2 spike-specific CD4+ TCR repertoires from before mRNA vaccination with those from after it. Broader findings and caveats from the paper: Both infection-induced and vaccine-induced clones contracted markedly at late post-vaccination timepoints, which is consistent with waning T cell responses. In healthy vaccine recipients, vaccine-induced clones were almost all SARS-CoV-2 mono-reactive, with only 1 of 255 cross-reactive with common cold coronaviruses. The study was limited by a small number of convalescent patients and lacked early post-infection timepoints.

After around eleven days of culture, CD4+ T cells were isolated with the EasySep CD4+ T cell isolation kit. Healthy vaccine recipients had no prior SARS-CoV-2 infection, confirmed by negative nucleocapsid antibodies before and after vaccination. Half of the culture medium was replaced with fresh IL-2-containing medium on days 3 and 7. Unless noted otherwise, every peptide stimulation condition was cultured in triplicate wells. Using Ficoll-Paque Plus gradient centrifugation, PBMC were separated from whole blood and then either used fresh or cryopreserved at -140C. Genomic DNA was extracted from cultured CD4+ T cells with the QIAamp micro DNA kit. The library was generated by the immunoSEQ multiplex PCR assay. DNA from the cultured, isolated CD4+ T cells was subjected to TCR beta CDR3 sequencing. On the authors' methods: Non-productive TCR sequences were discarded, and reads were trimmed to the CDR3 region, with only CDR3s of 7 or more amino acids retained. The MANAFEST web app was used to identify antigen-specific clonotypes by comparing expansion in peptide wells with expansion in reference cultures. Positive clones required FDR<0.05 expansion versus reference and all other wells, odds ratio above 5, and frequency above 0.1% in two replicate wells. A clonotype was defined as cross-reactive if the clonotype was significantly expanded both in SARS-CoV-2 spike wells and in at least one common cold coronavirus spike condition. CDR3 similarity was assessed by Levenshtein distance using the stringdist R package, and unrooted trees were constructed with ape in R 3.6.1. The clones in this table, taken by TCRdb from immuneACCESS, are in-frame only. Not every clone is retained; where verified, under half of the shortfall comes from an unresolved V gene, and the cause of the rest is unknown. That table supplies the V and J calls and clone size; D and trimming were determined from the DNA. The sample data list roughly 50,000 clones, and 67% of these were observed just once. Clones ranked in the top ten supply 4.5% to 7% of the sample.

The chain is made from TRBV7-8 and TRBJ2-5, with a weak D call of TRBD1 (5 bases match). This clonotype originated in a human donor who received a COVID-19 vaccine. This sample comprised CD4+ T cells from PBMCs cultured without peptide, obtained before COVID-19 vaccination. CDR3 loop: CASNPGGREETQYF. The nucleotide sequence reads TGTGCCAGCAACCCCGGTGGCAGGGAAGAGACCCAGTACTTC.